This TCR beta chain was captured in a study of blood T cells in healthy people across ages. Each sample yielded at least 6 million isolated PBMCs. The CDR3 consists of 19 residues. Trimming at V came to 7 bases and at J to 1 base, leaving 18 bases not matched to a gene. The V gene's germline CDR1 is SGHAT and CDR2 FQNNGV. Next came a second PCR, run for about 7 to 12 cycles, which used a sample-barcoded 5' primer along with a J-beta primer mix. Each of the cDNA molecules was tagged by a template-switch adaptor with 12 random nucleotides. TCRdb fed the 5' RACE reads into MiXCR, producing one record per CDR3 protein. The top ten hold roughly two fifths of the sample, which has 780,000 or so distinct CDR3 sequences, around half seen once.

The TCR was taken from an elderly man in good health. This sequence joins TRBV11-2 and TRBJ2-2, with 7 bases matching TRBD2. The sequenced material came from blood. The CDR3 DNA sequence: TGTGCCAGCAACCCGGGCTGGGGGAGGGCCAAGATGAACACCGGGGAGCTGTTTTTT. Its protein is CASNPGWGRAKMNTGELFF.